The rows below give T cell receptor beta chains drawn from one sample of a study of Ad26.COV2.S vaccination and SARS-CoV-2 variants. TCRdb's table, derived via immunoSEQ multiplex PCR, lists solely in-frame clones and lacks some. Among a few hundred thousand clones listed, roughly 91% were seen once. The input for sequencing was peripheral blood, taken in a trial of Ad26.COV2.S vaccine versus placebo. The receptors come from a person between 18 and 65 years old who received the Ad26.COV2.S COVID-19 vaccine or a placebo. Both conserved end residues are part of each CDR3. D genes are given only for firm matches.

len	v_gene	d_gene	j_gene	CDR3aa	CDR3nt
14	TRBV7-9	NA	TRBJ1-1	CASSRIQGIAEAFF	TGTGCCAGCAGCCGAATACAGGGAATCGCTGAAGCTTTCTTT
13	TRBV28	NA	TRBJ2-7	CASSFREFYEQYF	TGTGCCAGCAGTTTTCGGGAATTCTACGAGCAGTACTTC
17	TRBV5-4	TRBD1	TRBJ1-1	CASSTFARGKVNTEAFF	TGTGCCAGCAGCACTTTCGCCAGGGGGAAAGTGAACACTGAAGCTTTCTTT
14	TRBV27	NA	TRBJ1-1	CASRGWGLNTEAFF	TGTGCCAGCAGGGGGTGGGGGCTGAACACTGAAGCTTTCTTT
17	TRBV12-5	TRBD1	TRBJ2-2	CASGPKRQGGNTGELFF	TGTGCTAGTGGTCCGAAGAGACAGGGTGGTAACACCGGGGAGCTGTTTTTT
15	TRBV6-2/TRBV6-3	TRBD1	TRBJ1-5	CASSPDRVAHQPQHF	TGTGCCAGCAGTCCAGACAGGGTTGCTCATCAGCCCCAGCATTTT
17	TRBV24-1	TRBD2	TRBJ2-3	CATSDSGTSAFTDTQYF	TGTGCCACCAGTGATTCCGGGACTAGCGCCTTCACAGATACGCAGTATTTT
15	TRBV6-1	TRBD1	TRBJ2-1	CASSDPTGIGNEQFF	TGTGCCAGCAGTGACCCGACAGGGATTGGCAATGAGCAGTTCTTC
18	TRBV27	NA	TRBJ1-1	CASSFYWRGDLMNTEAFF	TGTGCCAGCAGTTTTTATTGGAGGGGAGACCTCATGAACACTGAAGCTTTCTTT
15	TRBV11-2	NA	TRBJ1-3	CASSLAGIAGNTIYF	TGTGCCAGCAGCTTAGCCGGAATAGCGGGAAACACCATATATTTT
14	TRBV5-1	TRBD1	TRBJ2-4	CASSLETGSNIQYF	TGCGCCAGCAGCTTGGAGACAGGGTCGAACATTCAGTACTTC
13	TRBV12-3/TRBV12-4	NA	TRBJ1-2	CASSYGGNYGYTF	TGTGCCAGCAGTTACGGGGGGAACTATGGCTACACCTTC
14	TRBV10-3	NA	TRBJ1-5	CAISDRYSNQPQHF	TGTGCCATCAGTGACAGGTATAGCAATCAGCCCCAGCATTTT
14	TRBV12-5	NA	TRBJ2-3	CASGLGFSTDTQYF	TGTGCTAGTGGTTTAGGCTTTAGCACAGATACGCAGTATTTT
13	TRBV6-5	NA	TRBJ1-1	CASSRQMNTEAFF	TGTGCCAGCAGCAGGCAGATGAACACTGAAGCTTTCTTT
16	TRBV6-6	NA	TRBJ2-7	CASSPRGGAPFYEQYF	TGTGCCAGCAGTCCCCGAGGGGGGGCCCCTTTCTACGAGCAGTACTTC
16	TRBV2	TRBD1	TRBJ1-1	CASSQTGGGKNTEAFF	TGTGCCAGCAGTCAGACAGGGGGAGGAAAGAACACTGAAGCTTTCTTT